This TCR beta chain appears in the sequencing data of a study of T-cell reconstitution after alpha-beta-depleted transplantation in children. General observations from the study: It was newly produced T cells that mostly accounted for T-cell counts and diversity one year after transplant. There were reportedly several hundred expanded graft clones from which alpha-beta T cells came about two months after transplant. Recipient T cells and thymic progenitors that survived gave rise to the high TCRbeta diversity observed at day 60 in some patients.

The CDR3 runs to 17 residues. Trimming took 3 bases from V and 0 from J, leaving 15 bases between them. The germline CDR1 and CDR2 sequences are ENHRY and SYGVKD. The table lists this clonotype with many counts. Its matching antigen is unknown. The authors prepared the TCRbeta library with unique molecular identifiers. TCRdb called the PCR reads again in MiXCR, with one record for every CDR3 protein. The table has 700,000 to 950,000 distinct CDR3 sequences, under 20% seen once. Sequenced here: PBMCs, mostly from graft donor cells, sampled 360 days after TCRalphabeta/CD19-depleted stem cell transplant. The V gene is TRBV10-3, the J gene TRBJ2-1, with D unresolved. The TCR comes from a male patient between 10 and 17 years old who had a stem cell transplant for acute lymphoblastic leukemia, so the T cells may come from the graft donor. For the CDR3, the DNA is TGTGCCATCAGTGACGATTTTGGCGGAAGCTCCTACAATGAGCAGTTCTTC. Its protein is CAISDDFGGSSYNEQFF.